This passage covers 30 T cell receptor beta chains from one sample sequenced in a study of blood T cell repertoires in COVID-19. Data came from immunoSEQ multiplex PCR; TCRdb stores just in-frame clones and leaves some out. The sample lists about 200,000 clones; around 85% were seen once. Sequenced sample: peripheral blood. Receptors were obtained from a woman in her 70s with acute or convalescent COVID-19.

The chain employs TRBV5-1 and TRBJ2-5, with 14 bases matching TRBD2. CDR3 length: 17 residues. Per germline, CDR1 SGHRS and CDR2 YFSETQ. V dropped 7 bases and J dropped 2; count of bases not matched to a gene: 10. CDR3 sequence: CASHEGTSGGGQETQYF. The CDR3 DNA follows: TGCGCCAGCCACGAGGGGACTAGCGGGGGAGGGCAAGAGACCCAGTACTTC.

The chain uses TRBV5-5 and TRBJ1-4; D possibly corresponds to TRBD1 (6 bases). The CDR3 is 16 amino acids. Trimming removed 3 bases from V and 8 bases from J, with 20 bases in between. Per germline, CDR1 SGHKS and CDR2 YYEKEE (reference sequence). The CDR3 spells CASSWIRQAEEEKLFF. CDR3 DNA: TGTGCCAGCAGCTGGATCCGACAGGCGGAGGAGGAAAAACTGTTTTTT.

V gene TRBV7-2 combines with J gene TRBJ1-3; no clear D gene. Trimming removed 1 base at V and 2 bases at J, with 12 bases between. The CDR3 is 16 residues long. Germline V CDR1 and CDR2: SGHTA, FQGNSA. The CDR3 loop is CASSLGGGRTGNTIYF. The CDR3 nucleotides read TGTGCCAGCAGCTTAGGAGGCGGAAGGACTGGAAACACCATATATTTT.

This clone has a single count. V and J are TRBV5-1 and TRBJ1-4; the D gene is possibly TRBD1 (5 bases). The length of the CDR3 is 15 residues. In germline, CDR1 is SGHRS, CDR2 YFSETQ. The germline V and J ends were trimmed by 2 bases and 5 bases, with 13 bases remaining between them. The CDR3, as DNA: TGCGCCAGCAGCTTAGGGGTCGCCGAAAATGAAAAACTGTTTTTT. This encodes CASSLGVAENEKLFF.

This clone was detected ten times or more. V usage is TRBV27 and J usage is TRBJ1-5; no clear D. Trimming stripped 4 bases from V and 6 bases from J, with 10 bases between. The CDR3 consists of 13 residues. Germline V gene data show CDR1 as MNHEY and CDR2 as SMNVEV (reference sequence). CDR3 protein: CASSWRAGQPQHF. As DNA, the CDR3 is TGTGCCAGCAGTTGGAGGGCTGGTCAGCCCCAGCATTTT.

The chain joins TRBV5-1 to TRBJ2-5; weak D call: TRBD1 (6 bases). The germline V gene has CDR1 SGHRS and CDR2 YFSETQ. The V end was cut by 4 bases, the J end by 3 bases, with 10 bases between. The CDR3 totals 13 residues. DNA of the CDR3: TGCGCCAGCAGCACGGACAGAAAAGAGACCCAGTACTTC. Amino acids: CASSTDRKETQYF.

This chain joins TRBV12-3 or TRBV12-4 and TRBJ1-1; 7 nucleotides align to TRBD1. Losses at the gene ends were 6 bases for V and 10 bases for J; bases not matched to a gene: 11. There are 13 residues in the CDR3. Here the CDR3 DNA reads TGTGCCAGCAGACCAACAGGGGAAAGGGGAGCTTTCTTT. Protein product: CASRPTGERGAFF.

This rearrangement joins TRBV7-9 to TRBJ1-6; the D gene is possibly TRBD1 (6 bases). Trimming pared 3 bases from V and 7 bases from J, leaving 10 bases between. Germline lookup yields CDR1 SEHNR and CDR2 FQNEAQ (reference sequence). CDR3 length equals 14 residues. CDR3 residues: CASSFQGRNSPLHF. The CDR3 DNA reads TGTGCCAGCAGCTTTCAGGGGCGGAATTCACCCCTCCACTTT.

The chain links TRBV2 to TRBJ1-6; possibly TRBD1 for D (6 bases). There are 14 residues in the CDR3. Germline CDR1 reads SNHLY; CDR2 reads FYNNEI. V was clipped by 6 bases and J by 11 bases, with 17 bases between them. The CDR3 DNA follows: TGTGCCAGCAGATCTCAGGGGAACGTGACACCCCTCCACTTT. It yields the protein CASRSQGNVTPLHF.

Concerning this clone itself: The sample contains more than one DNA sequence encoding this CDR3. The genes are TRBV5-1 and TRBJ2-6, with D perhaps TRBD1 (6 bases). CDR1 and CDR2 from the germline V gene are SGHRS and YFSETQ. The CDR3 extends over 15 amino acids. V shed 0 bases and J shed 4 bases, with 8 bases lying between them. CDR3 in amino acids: CASSLEGVGANVLTF. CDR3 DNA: TGCGCCAGCAGCTTGGAGGGGGTGGGGGCCAACGTCCTGACTTTC.

The CDR3 DNA is TGTGCCAGCAGTGACCTTTTGAATCGGGGGGGGCTAATTTCACCCCTCCACTTT. Translating gives CASSDLLNRGGLISPLHF. The genes are TRBV2 and TRBJ1-6; tentative D call: TRBD1 (6 bases). The CDR3 is 18 amino acids. CDR1 SNHLY and CDR2 FYNNEI come from the germline V gene. The V gene lost 3 bases and the J gene lost 9 bases, with 24 bases spanning the gap.

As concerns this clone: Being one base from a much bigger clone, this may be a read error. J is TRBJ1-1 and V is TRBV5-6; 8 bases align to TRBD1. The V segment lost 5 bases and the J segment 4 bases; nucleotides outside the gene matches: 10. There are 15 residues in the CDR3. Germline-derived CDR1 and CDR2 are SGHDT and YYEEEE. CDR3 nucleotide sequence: TGTGCCAGCAGGGACCTTACAGGGGGGGGCACTGAAGCTTTCTTT. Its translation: CASRDLTGGGTEAFF.

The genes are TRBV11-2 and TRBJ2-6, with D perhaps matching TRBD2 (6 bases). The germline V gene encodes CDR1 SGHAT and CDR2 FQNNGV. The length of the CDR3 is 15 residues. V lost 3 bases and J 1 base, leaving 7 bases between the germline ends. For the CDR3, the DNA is TGTGCCAGCAGCTTGGAGGGGTCTGGGGCCAACGTCCTGACTTTC. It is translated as CASSLEGSGANVLTF.

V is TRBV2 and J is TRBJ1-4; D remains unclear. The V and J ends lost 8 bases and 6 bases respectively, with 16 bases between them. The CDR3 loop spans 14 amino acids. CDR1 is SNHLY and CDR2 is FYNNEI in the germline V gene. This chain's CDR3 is CASARLFQDEKLFF. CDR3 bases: TGTGCCAGCGCCAGGCTTTTTCAGGATGAAAAACTGTTTTTT.

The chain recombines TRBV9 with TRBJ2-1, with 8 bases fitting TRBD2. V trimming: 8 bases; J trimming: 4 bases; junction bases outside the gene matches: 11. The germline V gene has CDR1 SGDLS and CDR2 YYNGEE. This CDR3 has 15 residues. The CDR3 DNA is TGTGCCAGGGGGTATAGCGGGGCTCTATACAATGAGCAGTTCTTC. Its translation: CARGYSGALYNEQFF.

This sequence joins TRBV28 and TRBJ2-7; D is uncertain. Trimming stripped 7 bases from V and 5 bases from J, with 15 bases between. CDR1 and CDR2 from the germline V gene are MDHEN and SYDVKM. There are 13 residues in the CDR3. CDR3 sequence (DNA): TGTGCCAGCACCCCAATCTCCTACCACGAGCAGTACTTC. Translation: CASTPISYHEQYF.

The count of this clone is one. The CDR3 bases are TGTGCCAGCAGTAAAATAGAGCGGGGGGAGCAGTTCTTC. This gives the protein CASSKIERGEQFF. This sequence joins TRBV25-1 and TRBJ2-1; TRBD2 matches at 8 bases. Germline CDR1 is MGHDK and CDR2 is SYGVNS. This CDR3 region has 13 residues. V dropped 5 bases and J dropped 10; count of bases not matched to a gene: 7.

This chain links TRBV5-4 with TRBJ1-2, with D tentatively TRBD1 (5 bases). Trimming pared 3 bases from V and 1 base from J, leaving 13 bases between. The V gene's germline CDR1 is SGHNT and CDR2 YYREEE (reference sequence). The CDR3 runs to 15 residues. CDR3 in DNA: TGTGCCAGCAGCTCTGCGGGACCGAATAACTATGGCTACACCTTC. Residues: CASSSAGPNNYGYTF.

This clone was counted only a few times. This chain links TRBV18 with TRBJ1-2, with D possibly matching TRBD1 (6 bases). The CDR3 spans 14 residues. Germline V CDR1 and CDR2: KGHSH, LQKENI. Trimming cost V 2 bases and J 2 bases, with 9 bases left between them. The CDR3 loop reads CASSPGGGNYGYTF. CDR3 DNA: TGTGCCAGCTCACCAGGGGGCGGAAACTATGGCTACACCTTC.

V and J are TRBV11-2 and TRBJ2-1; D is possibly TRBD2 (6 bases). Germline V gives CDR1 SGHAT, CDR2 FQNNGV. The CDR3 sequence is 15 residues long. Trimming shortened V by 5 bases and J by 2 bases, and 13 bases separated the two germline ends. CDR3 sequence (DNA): TGTGCCAGCAGCCCTCCGGGACTTACCTACAATGAGCAGTTCTTC. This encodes CASSPPGLTYNEQFF.

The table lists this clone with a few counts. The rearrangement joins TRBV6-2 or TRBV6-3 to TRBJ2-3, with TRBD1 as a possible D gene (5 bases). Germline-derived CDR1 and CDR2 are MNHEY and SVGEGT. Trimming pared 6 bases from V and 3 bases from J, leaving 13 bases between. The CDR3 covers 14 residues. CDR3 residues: CASSHPRETDTQYF. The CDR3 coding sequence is TGTGCCAGCAGCCATCCCAGGGAAACAGATACGCAGTATTTT.

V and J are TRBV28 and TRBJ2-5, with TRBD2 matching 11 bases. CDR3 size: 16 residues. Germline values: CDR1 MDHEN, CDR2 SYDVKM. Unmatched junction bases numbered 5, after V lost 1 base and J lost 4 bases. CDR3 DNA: TGTGCCAGCAGTTTATATCCTAGCGGGGGGCCAGAGACCCAGTACTTC. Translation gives CASSLYPSGGPETQYF.

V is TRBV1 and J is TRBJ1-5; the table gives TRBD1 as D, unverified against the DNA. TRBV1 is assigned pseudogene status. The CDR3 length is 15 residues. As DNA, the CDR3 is TGCACCAGCAGGACCGGGACAGGGAGAAATCAGCCCCAGCATTTT. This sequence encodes CTSRTGTGRNQPQHF.

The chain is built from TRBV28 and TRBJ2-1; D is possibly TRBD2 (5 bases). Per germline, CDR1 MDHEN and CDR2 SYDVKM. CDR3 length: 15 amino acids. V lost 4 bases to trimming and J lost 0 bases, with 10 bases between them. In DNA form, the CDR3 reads TGTGCCAGCAGTTCCCGGGGAAGCTCCTACAATGAGCAGTTCTTC. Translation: CASSSRGSSYNEQFF. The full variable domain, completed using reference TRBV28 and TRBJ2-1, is DVKVTQSSRYLVKRTGEKVFLECVQDMDHENMFWYRQDPGLGLRLIYFSYDVKMKEKGDIPEGYSVSREKKERFSLILESASTNQTSMYLCASSSRGSSYNEQFFGPGTRLTVL.

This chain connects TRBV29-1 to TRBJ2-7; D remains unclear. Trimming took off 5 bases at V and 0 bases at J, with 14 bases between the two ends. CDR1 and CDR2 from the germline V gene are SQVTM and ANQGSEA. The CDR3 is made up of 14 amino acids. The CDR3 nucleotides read TGCAGCGTTTCCTGGAGTGGTAGCTCCTACGAGCAGTACTTC. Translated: CSVSWSGSSYEQYF.

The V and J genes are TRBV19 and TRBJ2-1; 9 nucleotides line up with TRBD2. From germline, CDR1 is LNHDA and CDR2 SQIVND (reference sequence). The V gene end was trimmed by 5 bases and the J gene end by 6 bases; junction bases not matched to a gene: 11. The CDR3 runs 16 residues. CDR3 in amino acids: CASSLPPAGGPNEQFF. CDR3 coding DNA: TGTGCCAGTAGTCTCCCCCCAGCGGGAGGCCCCAATGAGCAGTTCTTC.

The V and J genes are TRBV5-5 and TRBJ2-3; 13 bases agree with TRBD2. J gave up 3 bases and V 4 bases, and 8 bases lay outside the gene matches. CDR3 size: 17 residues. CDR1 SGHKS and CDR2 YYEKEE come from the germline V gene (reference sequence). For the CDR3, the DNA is TGTGCCAGCAGCGGGGGACTAGCGGGAAGAGGGACAGATACGCAGTATTTT. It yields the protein CASSGGLAGRGTDTQYF.

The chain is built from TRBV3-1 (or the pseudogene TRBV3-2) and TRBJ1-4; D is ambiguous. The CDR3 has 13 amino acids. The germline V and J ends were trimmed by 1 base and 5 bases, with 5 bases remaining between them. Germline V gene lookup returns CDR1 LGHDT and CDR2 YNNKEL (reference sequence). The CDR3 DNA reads TGTGCCAGCAGCCAAGTCCTGAATGAAAAACTGTTTTTT. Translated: CASSQVLNEKLFF.

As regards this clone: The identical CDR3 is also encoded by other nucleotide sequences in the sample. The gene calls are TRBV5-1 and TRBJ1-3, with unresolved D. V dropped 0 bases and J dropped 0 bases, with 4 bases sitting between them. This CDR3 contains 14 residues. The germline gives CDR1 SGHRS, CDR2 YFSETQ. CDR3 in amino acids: CASSLAGSGNTIYF. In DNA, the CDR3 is TGCGCCAGCAGCTTGGCCGGCTCTGGAAACACCATATATTTT.

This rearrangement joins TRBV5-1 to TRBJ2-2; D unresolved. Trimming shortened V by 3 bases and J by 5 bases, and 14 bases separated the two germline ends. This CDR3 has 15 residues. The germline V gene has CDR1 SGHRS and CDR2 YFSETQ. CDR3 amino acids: CASSSRQVGTGELFF. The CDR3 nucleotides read TGCGCCAGCAGCTCCCGGCAGGTCGGAACCGGGGAGCTGTTTTTT. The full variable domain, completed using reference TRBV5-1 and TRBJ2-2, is KAGVTQTPRYLIKTRGQQVTLSCSPISGHRSVSWYQQTPGQGLQFLFEYFSETQRNKGNFPGRFSGRQFSNSRSEMNVSTLELGDSALYLCASSSRQVGTGELFFGEGSRLTVL.